This T cell receptor (beta chain) is from a study of blood T cells in healthy people across ages. There are a few counts of this clonotype. Its specificity is not known. A sample-barcoded 5' primer and a J-beta primer mix were used in a second PCR of about 7 to 12 cycles. A template-switch adaptor with 12 random nucleotides tagged each cDNA molecule. In TCRdb, the 5' RACE reads were re-called with MiXCR into one record per CDR3 protein. The data hold 1.4 million or so distinct CDR3 sequences, with roughly 43% observed a single time. Study-wide points: Estimates of total diversity, which came from one million sequenced T cells, were considered to be underestimates. Naive T cell percentage showed a strong correlation with TCR beta diversity. Observed TCR beta diversity per million T cells went down as age went up. This fall followed a roughly linear course with age.

Germline CDR1 SGHTA, CDR2 FQGNSA. CDR3 length equals 13 residues. Trimming cost V 8 bases and J 6 bases, with 14 bases left between them. V gene TRBV7-2 combines with J gene TRBJ2-1; TRBD1 is a possible D gene (5 bases). The TCR originated in a woman aged 18-30 years in good health. What was sequenced was blood. The chain's CDR3 is CASVPGWGNEQFF. For the CDR3, the DNA is TGTGCCAGCGTCCCAGGGTGGGGCAATGAGCAGTTCTTC.